This T cell receptor beta chain was captured by sequencing in a study of shared clonotypes between healthy human individuals. Study in general: Three plates were used per donor for CD4 naive, three for CD4 memory, two for CD8 naive and one for CD8 memory. Study results and caveats: Only blood underwent sampling, and tissue repertoires likely differ. Among the subsets, naive ones generally showed larger estimated richness than memory ones. Shared clonotypes across all four donors exceeded non-shared ones in generation probability.

Notes on this clone: What it binds is unknown.

Terminally differentiated effector memory CD45RA+ cells were excluded from the naive CD8 cells, which were CD45RO-negative and positively selected for CCR7. Repertoires were generated with immunoSEQ multiplex PCR, while TCRdb's copy carries only in-frame clones and drops some. In the table there are around 1,900,000 clones, 80% to 95% of which are singletons. Material: naive CD8+ T cells from PBMCs. The clonotype comes from a man between 18 and 29 years old in good health. Some clones in this sample may be carry-over from other donors' samples.

The CDR3 DNA reads TGCGCCAGCAGCCATACATGGAACAAGGAGTCCAAAAACATTCAGTACTTC. Its protein product is CASSHTWNKESKNIQYF. This sequence joins TRBV5-1 and TRBJ2-4; D is ambiguous. Trimming cost V 4 bases and J 2 bases, with 19 bases left between them. This CDR3 contains 17 residues. CDR1 and CDR2 from the germline V gene are SGHRS and YFSETQ.